This T cell receptor (beta chain) came from a study of beta chain features in type 1 diabetes. Study summary: Investigators examined around 98 million sorted cells across all samples.

Study observations and caveats: Shortening that was moderate but significant affected the TCRB CDR3s of Type 1 diabetes patients in all four CD4+ subsets. Sequencing used cDNA, and cells with high TCR expression could therefore be over-represented.

CD45RO/CCR7/CD25/CD127/CD95/CD27 separated CD4+ naive, central memory, regulatory and stem cell-like memory cells by sorting. Expressed TCRB transcripts got sequenced, as all isolated RNA was reverse transcribed. TCRdb's table, derived via immunoSEQ multiplex PCR, lists solely in-frame clones and lacks some. The table lists 500,000 to 850,000 clones, over 12% of them singletons. The CDR3 has 17 amino acids. Unmatched junction bases numbered 12, after V lost 4 bases and J lost 3 bases. Per germline, CDR1 SGHRS and CDR2 YFSETQ. Notes on this clone: Antigen specificity is unknown.

This sequence joins TRBV5-1 and TRBJ1-2; 10 nucleotides align to TRBD1. This clonotype originated in a man aged 18 to 29 with type 1 diabetes. Material: naive CD4+ T cells from blood. CDR3 DNA: TGCGCCAGCAGCCCCACCCCACGGGGGACAGGGGACTATGGCTACACCTTC. It is translated as CASSPTPRGTGDYGYTF.